This TCR beta chain was documented in a study of CD8 T cells in ankylosing spondylitis. In germline, CDR1 is MNHNS, CDR2 SASEGT. The ends lost 7 bases at V and 6 bases at J; junction bases unmatched: 12. This CDR3 has 14 amino acids. This clonotype has more than one count but fewer than ten. Its antigen is as yet unknown. TCRdb ran MiXCR on the 5' RACE reads and lists one entry per CDR3 protein. The sample records hundreds of thousands of distinct CDR3 sequences, about an eighth being singletons. General observations from the study: Certain motif variants had earlier appeared in reactive arthritis synovial fluid and blood. The authors reported significant enrichment of disease-linked clones in matched ankylosing spondylitis synovial fluid. The authors found the disease-linked clones to be CD8+ and relatively rare in peripheral blood. There was a TCR beta motif, made of fewer than 10 highly homologous variants, that appeared characteristic of ankylosing spondylitis blood.

This clonotype originated in a male donor with ankylosing spondylitis. The sample taken for sequencing was blood, either unsorted or a sorted T cell fraction (not recorded which). The chain combines TRBV6-1 with TRBJ2-7, with 7 bases lining up with TRBD2. The CDR3 loop reads CASMYSGRVLEQYF. DNA for the CDR3: TGTGCCAGCATGTATTCAGGGAGGGTGCTCGAGCAGTACTTC.